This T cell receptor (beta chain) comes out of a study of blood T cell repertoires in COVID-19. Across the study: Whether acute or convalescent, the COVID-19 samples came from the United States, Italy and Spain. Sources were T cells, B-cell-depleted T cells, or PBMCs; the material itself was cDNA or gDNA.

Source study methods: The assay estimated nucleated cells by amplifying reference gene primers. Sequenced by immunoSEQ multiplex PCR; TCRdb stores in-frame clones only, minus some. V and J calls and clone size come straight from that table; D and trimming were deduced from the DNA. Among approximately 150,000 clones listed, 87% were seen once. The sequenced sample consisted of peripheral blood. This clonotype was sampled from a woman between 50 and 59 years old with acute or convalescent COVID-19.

This chain's CDR3 is CATSTRGEKLFF. CDR3 bases: TGTGCCACCAGCACTAGGGGCGAAAAACTGTTTTTT. The chain has TRBV15 and TRBJ1-4, with a weak D call TRBD1 (5 bases). The length of the CDR3 is 12 residues. The V gene lost 4 bases and the J gene lost 8 bases, with 8 bases spanning the gap. From germline, CDR1 is LNHNV and CDR2 YYDKDF (reference sequence).